The text below deals with one T cell receptor (beta chain). No antigen is known for it. Each of the donors was a healthy adult who was HIV-negative and had not had a recent acute infection or vaccination. Each sample came from a Caucasian adult donor living in Nashville, Tennessee. The data were obtained in a study of shared clonotypes between healthy human individuals. Clones were sequenced by immunoSEQ multiplex PCR, and TCRdb holds only the in-frame ones, with some missing. The table includes approximately 2.4 million clones, 90% to 97% detected once. Findings and caveats of the study: In having few donors, the study represented limited genetic and exposure-history diversity. Memory subsets generally showed lower estimated richness than naive subsets.

Sequences were obtained from naive CD4+ T cells sorted from blood. Noted subset: CD45RA+ positively selected. This clonotype originated in a man aged 18 to 29 in good health.

CDR3 protein: CASSQGVLSGSPYNEQFF. CDR3 in DNA: TGCGCCAGCAGCCAAGGGGTTCTTAGCGGGAGTCCTTACAATGAGCAGTTCTTC. The chain joins TRBV4-3 to TRBJ2-1, with 9 positions matching TRBD2. The V gene end was trimmed by 1 base and the J gene end by 4 bases; junction bases not matched to a gene: 11. The germline gives CDR1 LGHNA, CDR2 YSLEER. The CDR3 is 18 residues long.